The clone carrying this TCR beta chain was counted a few times. The antigen remains undetermined. This may be a read error: a much more frequent sequence differs by one nucleotide. Described time point: newly diagnosed GD, antithyroid drugs for less than 3 months. With RNA extracted from PBMCs as input, the TCR library was made. The data originate from a study of regulatory T cells in long-lasting Graves disease. Study findings and constraints: Public clonotype sharing was higher in persistent than newly diagnosed patients. Those with persistent Graves' had less TCR diversity than newly diagnosed patients.

TCR beta libraries were built with iRepertoire HTBI primers and Arm-PCR of CDR3 regions. TCRdb redid the calling of the multiplex PCR reads with MiXCR, one entry per CDR3 protein. In the table there are 520,000 or so distinct CDR3 sequences, 12% of which are singletons. These data were also reused for a study on T cells in Graves' hyperthyroidism and ophthalmopathy.

This sample comprised peripheral blood mononuclear cells (PBMCs), obtained at new diagnosis, from a patient treated with antithyroid drugs. The TCR was taken from a young woman with Graves disease.

The CDR3 bases are TGTGCCAACCAAAGTCCCACTAGCTACGAGCAGTACTTC. It translates to CANQSPTSYEQYF. V usage is TRBV18 and J usage is TRBJ2-7; D may be TRBD2 (5 bases). Trimming cost V 10 bases and J 3 bases, with 16 bases left between them. Germline CDR1 reads KGHSH; CDR2 reads LQKENI. The CDR3 covers 13 residues.